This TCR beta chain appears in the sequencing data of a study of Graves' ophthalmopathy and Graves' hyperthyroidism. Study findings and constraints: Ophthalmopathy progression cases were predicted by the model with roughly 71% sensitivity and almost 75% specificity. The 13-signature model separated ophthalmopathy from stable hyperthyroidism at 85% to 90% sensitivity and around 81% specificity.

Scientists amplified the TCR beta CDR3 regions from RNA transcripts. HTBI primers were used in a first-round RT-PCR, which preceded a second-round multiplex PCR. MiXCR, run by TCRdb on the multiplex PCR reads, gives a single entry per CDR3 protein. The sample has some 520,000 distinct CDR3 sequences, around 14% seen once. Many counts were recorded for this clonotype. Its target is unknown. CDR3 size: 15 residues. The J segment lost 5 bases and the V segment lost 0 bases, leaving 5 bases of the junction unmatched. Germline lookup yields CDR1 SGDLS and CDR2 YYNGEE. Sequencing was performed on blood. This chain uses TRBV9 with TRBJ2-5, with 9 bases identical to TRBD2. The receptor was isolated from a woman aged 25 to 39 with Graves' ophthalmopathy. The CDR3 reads CASSVGDSGSETQYF. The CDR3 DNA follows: TGTGCCAGCAGCGTAGGGGATAGCGGGAGCGAGACCCAGTACTTC.